The 13 T cell receptor beta chains given below trace back to one sample, sequenced in a study of T cell responses to AZD1222 COVID-19 vaccine. The data were produced by immunoSEQ multiplex PCR, yet TCRdb's version contains in-frame clones alone and is incomplete. The sample has around 70,000 clones, nearly 90% seen once; the top ten hold 1% to 1.5%. The source material was peripheral blood, sampled 28 days after the second AZD1222 dose. All receptors come from an adult who received the AZD1222 COVID-19 vaccine.

The chain couples TRBV7-2 to TRBJ1-2, with no clear D. The ends were cut back, 2 bases at V and 5 bases at J, with 9 bases in the middle. CDR1 and CDR2 from the germline V gene are SGHTA and FQGNSA. CDR3 length: 13 residues. The CDR3 DNA sequence: TGTGCCAGCAGCTTACAGGACGCTTATGGCTACACCTTC. Amino acids: CASSLQDAYGYTF.

This sequence joins TRBV7-2 and TRBJ2-2, with D maybe TRBD1 (5 bases). The germline V gene encodes CDR1 SGHTA and CDR2 FQGNSA. The CDR3 contains 16 residues. V lost 2 bases, J lost 5 bases, and 15 bases lay in between. The CDR3 coding sequence is TGTGCCAGCAGCTTAATTGGTGGGGCTGGAACCGGGGAGCTGTTTTTT. Encoded protein: CASSLIGGAGTGELFF.

The V and J genes are TRBV7-9 and TRBJ2-2; tentative D call: TRBD1 (6 bases). Germline CDR1 reads SEHNR; CDR2 reads FQNEAQ (reference sequence). V lost 3 bases and J lost 11, with 13 bases in between. CDR3 length equals 13 residues. CDR3: CASSFSGALELFF. CDR3 nucleotides: TGTGCCAGCAGCTTCTCAGGGGCCCTCGAGCTGTTTTTT.

J is TRBJ2-1 and V is TRBV7-9, with a weak D call TRBD2 (6 bases). Trimming stripped 4 bases from V and 0 bases from J, with 19 bases between. The CDR3 spans 18 residues. Germline CDR1 is SEHNR and CDR2 is FQNEAQ (reference sequence). The CDR3 loop reads CASSSTGDAKSSYNEQFF. DNA of the CDR3: TGTGCCAGCAGCTCGACGGGGGACGCCAAGAGCTCCTACAATGAGCAGTTCTTC.

The V gene is TRBV6-5, the J gene TRBJ1-2; D is unclear. Germline CDR1 is MNHEY and CDR2 is SVGAGI. The CDR3 has 12 residues. V lost 2 bases and J lost 7, with 8 bases in between. The CDR3: CASSYAEGGYTF. The CDR3 DNA reads TGTGCCAGCAGTTACGCCGAGGGTGGCTACACCTTC.

This rearrangement joins TRBV30 to TRBJ1-2; D might be TRBD1 (5 bases). Per germline, CDR1 GTSNPN and CDR2 SVGIG (reference sequence). This CDR3 contains 15 residues. Trimming removed 4 bases at V and 4 bases at J, with 19 bases between. DNA for the CDR3: TGTGCCTGGACATCCCGGGACGTGCTAGGCTATGGCTACACCTTC. Protein sequence: CAWTSRDVLGYGYTF.

The CDR3 region is CASSQRRLAGRETQYF. The CDR3 DNA follows: TGTGCCAGCAGCCAACGGAGACTAGCGGGACGAGAGACCCAGTACTTC. The chain combines TRBV3-1 (or the pseudogene TRBV3-2) with TRBJ2-5; 11 bases line up with TRBD2. The CDR3 consists of 16 residues. CDR1 is LGHDT and CDR2 is YNNKEL in the germline V gene (reference sequence). V lost 2 bases, J lost 4 bases, and 6 bases stayed unmatched.

The chain uses TRBV6-1 and TRBJ2-7; a possible D gene is TRBD1 (5 bases). Trimming took 0 bases from V and 3 from J, leaving 12 bases between them. From germline, CDR1 is MNHNS and CDR2 SASEGT. The CDR3 is 15 residues long. The CDR3 protein is CASSEALTDFYEQYF. In DNA, the CDR3 is TGTGCCAGCAGTGAAGCGCTGACAGACTTCTACGAGCAGTACTTC.

This clone was recorded a few times. The chain combines TRBV5-1 with TRBJ2-3; 8 bases are a match to TRBD2. The trim removed 0 bases at V and 2 bases at J, leaving 8 bases unmatched. CDR3 length: 17 amino acids. Germline lookup yields CDR1 SGHRS and CDR2 YFSETQ. CDR3 sequence (DNA): TGCGCCAGCAGCTTGGGGTTGGGCGGGAGGCCCACAGATACGCAGTATTTT. As protein: CASSLGLGGRPTDTQYF.

The V and J genes are TRBV7-9 and TRBJ2-1, with TRBD2 matching over 12 bases. The CDR3 extends over 17 amino acids. Germline trimming cut 3 bases from V and 8 bases from J; bases unmatched to any gene: 11. In germline, CDR1 is SEHNR, CDR2 FQNEAQ (reference sequence). This chain's CDR3 is CASSLLAGGRGGDEQFF. The CDR3 bases are TGTGCCAGCAGCTTGCTAGCGGGAGGGCGAGGAGGCGATGAGCAGTTCTTC. Full variable domain (remainder filled in from reference TRBV7-9 and TRBJ2-1): DTGVSQNPRHKITKRGQNVTFRCDPISEHNRLYWYRQTLGQGPEFLTYFQNEAQLEKSRLLSDRFSAERPKGSFSTLEIQRTEQGDSAMYLCASSLLAGGRGGDEQFFGPGTRLTVL.

This chain connects TRBV4-2 to TRBJ2-7; tentatively, D is TRBD1 (6 bases). V was cut by 1 base and J by 0 bases, with 10 bases left in between. The CDR3 sequence is 15 residues long. CDR1 LGHNA and CDR2 YNFKEQ come from the germline V gene. In nucleotides, the CDR3 is TGTGCCAGCAGCCAAGGGACAGCTAGCTCCTACGAGCAGTACTTC. It is translated as CASSQGTASSYEQYF.

A word on this clone: In the same sample, other DNA sequences code for this CDR3. The rearrangement joins TRBV6-5 to TRBJ1-1; the D gene is possibly TRBD1 (6 bases). V was trimmed by 6 bases and J by 4 bases, leaving 12 bases between them. The germline V gene has CDR1 MNHEY and CDR2 SVGAGI. The CDR3 has 13 residues. CDR3 sequence reads: CASSPRGATEAFF. Written as DNA, the CDR3 is TGTGCCAGCAGCCCCCGGGGGGCCACTGAAGCTTTCTTT.

This clone was seen once. This chain uses TRBV14 with TRBJ2-7, with 9 bases that match TRBD2. Trimming at V came to 2 bases and at J to 4 bases, leaving 9 bases not matched to a gene. This CDR3 has 16 amino acids. Germline V gene sequence: CDR1 SGHDN, CDR2 FVKESK. The CDR3 here is CASSQRQASGKYEQYF. In DNA form, the CDR3 reads TGTGCCAGCAGCCAAAGGCAGGCTAGCGGGAAGTACGAGCAGTACTTC. Full variable domain (remainder filled in from reference TRBV14 and TRBJ2-7): EAGVTQFPSHSVIEKGQTVTLRCDPISGHDNLYWYRRVMGKEIKFLLHFVKESKQDESGMPNNRFLAERTGGTYSTLKVQPAELEDSGVYFCASSQRQASGKYEQYFGPGTRLTVT.